This section outlines one T cell receptor (beta chain) sequence together with its context. Its antigen is as yet unknown. This sample stems from a study of blood T cells in healthy people across ages. Overall study findings and caveats: Older individuals had lower TCR beta diversity per million T cells (the decline was roughly linear).

Then a second PCR, running roughly 7 to 11 cycles, was carried out with a sample-barcoded 5' primer and a J-beta primer mix. From the 5' RACE reads, TCRdb called clonotypes with MiXCR, one entry per CDR3 protein. The sample yields 500,000 to 700,000 distinct CDR3 sequences, approximately 30% seen once. What was sequenced was blood. The TCR originated in a woman aged 80 or older in good health.

As DNA, the CDR3 is TGCAGTGCTAGTTCGGGGGGGGCTTTCGCCGAGACCCAGTACTTC. This translates into CSASSGGAFAETQYF. The chain joins TRBV20-1 to TRBJ2-5; 8 nucleotides line up with TRBD2. After removal of 3 bases from V and 5 bases from J, the junction contained 11 bases not matched to a gene. The germline CDR1 and CDR2 sequences are DFQATT and SNEGSKA (reference sequence). This CDR3 is built from 15 residues.